Each of the 28 T cell receptor beta chains below was sequenced from the same sample in a study of cytomegalovirus exposure and HLA in healthy donors. Both 60 Vbeta primers and 13 Jbeta primers went into the PCR. This table comes from immunoSEQ multiplex PCR, and its TCRdb copy is limited to in-frame clones, with some not included. The sample lists about 100,000 clones, around 76% occurring once. Specimen: PBMCs. The receptors were gathered from a man aged 30 to 39 in good health and CMV-seropositive.

This chain connects TRBV18 to TRBJ1-2, with D unresolved. Trimming removed 3 bases at V and 6 bases at J, with 20 bases between. The CDR3 spans 16 residues. Germline values: CDR1 KGHSH, CDR2 LQKENI. In DNA form, the CDR3 reads TGTGCCAGCTCACCGAATGACTTAGCGGGATATGATGGCTACACCTTC. Translating it yields CASSPNDLAGYDGYTF.

This chain links TRBV6-1 with TRBJ1-6, with D unresolved. V dropped 6 bases and J dropped 7 bases, with 10 bases sitting between them. The CDR3 runs 13 residues. Germline lookup yields CDR1 MNHNS and CDR2 SASEGT. DNA for the CDR3: TGTGCCAGCAGGGGAAGCGGGAATTCACCCCTCCACTTT. This translates into CASRGSGNSPLHF.

This rearrangement joins TRBV6-6 to TRBJ1-3, with TRBD1 identical over 8 bases. The CDR3 totals 15 residues. Trimming cost V 7 bases and J 2 bases; bases outside gene matches: 7. The germline V gene encodes CDR1 MNHNY and CDR2 SVGAGI (reference sequence). CDR3 nucleotides: TGTGCCAGCACTAGCCGGGACAGGCCTGGAAACACCATATATTTT. Protein product: CASTSRDRPGNTIYF.

The V gene is TRBV5-6, the J gene TRBJ1-2; no clear D. Germline V gene sequence: CDR1 SGHDT, CDR2 YYEEEE. V lost 1 base to trimming and J lost 13 bases, with 11 bases between them. This CDR3 region has 11 residues. The CDR3 DNA reads as TGTGCCAGCAGCTTGATGGAGGGTGGCACCTTC. Its translation: CASSLMEGGTF.

V usage is TRBV30 and J usage is TRBJ1-5; D is perhaps TRBD1 (5 bases). The CDR3 runs to 13 residues. CDR1 and CDR2 from the germline V gene are GTSNPN and SVGIG (reference sequence). V dropped 3 bases and J dropped 4 bases, with 10 bases sitting between them. The DNA of the CDR3 is TGTGCCTGGAGGCAGGGCCCTAATCAGCCCCAGCATTTT. Its translation is CAWRQGPNQPQHF.

The rearrangement links TRBV30 to TRBJ1-2, with D unresolved. Per the germline V gene, CDR1 is GTSNPN and CDR2 is SVGIG (reference sequence). CDR3 length equals 13 residues. Trimming stripped 0 bases from V and 8 bases from J, with 13 bases between. CDR3 nucleotide sequence: TGTGCCTGGAGTGTTAACCAGGCGGGGGGCTACACCTTC. It yields the protein CAWSVNQAGGYTF.

The sample holds a few counts of this clone. The V gene is TRBV5-1, the J gene TRBJ1-4; TRBD1 aligns across 8 bases. Trimming took 4 bases from V and 7 from J; bases not matched to a gene: 9. Germline assignment: CDR1 SGHRS and CDR2 YFSETQ. The CDR3 totals 15 residues. The CDR3 sequence: CASSLRTGRTEKLFF. The CDR3 DNA reads TGCGCCAGCAGCCTACGGACAGGGAGAACTGAAAAACTGTTTTTT.

The V call is TRBV6-1, the J call TRBJ2-7; 7 bases fit TRBD2. This CDR3 is built from 15 residues. Per germline, CDR1 MNHNS and CDR2 SASEGT. Trimming took 2 bases from V and 2 from J; bases not matched to a gene: 6. CDR3 DNA: TGTGCCAGCAGTGAACAAACCGGGACTACCTACGAGCAGTACTTC. It yields the protein CASSEQTGTTYEQYF.

The rearrangement joins TRBV11-2 to TRBJ1-1; tentative D call: TRBD1 (5 bases). This CDR3 has 13 amino acids. Deletions cut 5 bases from V and 1 base from J, with 8 bases between. The germline gives CDR1 SGHAT, CDR2 FQNNGV. The CDR3 protein is CASSHGQNTEAFF. As DNA, the CDR3 is TGTGCCAGCAGCCACGGACAGAACACTGAAGCTTTCTTT.

V usage is TRBV30 and J usage is TRBJ1-1, with 8 bases lining up with TRBD1. Germline V gene lookup returns CDR1 GTSNPN and CDR2 SVGIG (reference sequence). The CDR3 extends over 13 amino acids. The CDR3 region is CAESTGDRTEAFF. For the CDR3, the DNA is TGTGCTGAATCGACAGGGGACAGAACTGAAGCTTTCTTT.

This clone has a handful of counts. The chain joins TRBV5-4 to TRBJ2-7; D perhaps matches TRBD1 (6 bases). Germline V gene lookup returns CDR1 SGHNT and CDR2 YYREEE (reference sequence). This CDR3 has 12 residues. With 3 bases removed from V and 3 bases from J, the gap between germline ends came to 7 bases. The CDR3 reads CASSSTGYEQYF. The DNA of the CDR3 is TGTGCCAGCAGCTCGACAGGCTACGAGCAGTACTTC.

The chain couples TRBV28 to TRBJ1-5; D ambiguous. CDR1 is MDHEN, CDR2 SYDVKM, per germline. V lost 3 bases to trimming and J lost 4 bases, with 10 bases between them. The CDR3 runs to 14 residues. This CDR3 reads CASSFPPGNQPQHF. In DNA, the CDR3 is TGTGCCAGCAGTTTTCCCCCGGGGAATCAGCCCCAGCATTTT.

The chain links TRBV6-6 to TRBJ2-3; 11 nucleotides match TRBD1. This CDR3 contains 16 residues. Germline CDR1 reads MNHNY; CDR2 reads SVGAGI (reference sequence). The V and J ends lost 6 bases and 4 bases, in that order; junction bases with no gene match: 9. The CDR3 DNA reads as TGTGCCAGCAGCCCGGAAGGGACAGGGGGATCAGATACGCAGTATTTT. It encodes CASSPEGTGGSDTQYF.

The genes are TRBV10-3 and TRBJ2-3; D may be TRBD1 (6 bases). Germline V gene sequence: CDR1 ENHRY, CDR2 SYGVKD. V lost 2 bases and J lost 4, with 13 bases in between. CDR3 length equals 15 residues. DNA for the CDR3: TGTGCCATCAGTGAGGGGGGAAAGGGGGCAGATACGCAGTATTTT. Its translation is CAISEGGKGADTQYF.

This chain links TRBV5-1 with TRBJ2-7, with 9 bases aligning to TRBD2. The CDR3 has 15 residues. The V gene's germline CDR1 is SGHRS and CDR2 YFSETQ. V shed 0 bases, J shed 5 bases, and the junction held 6 bases outside the gene matches. The CDR3 loop is CASSLAASGDDEQYF. In DNA, the CDR3 is TGCGCCAGCAGCTTGGCCGCTAGCGGGGACGACGAGCAGTACTTC.

V gene TRBV25-1 combines with J gene TRBJ1-4; a possible D gene is TRBD1 (6 bases). Trimming left V 3 bases short and J 17 bases short, with 16 bases between. The CDR3 covers 12 residues. Germline CDR1 MGHDK, CDR2 SYGVNS. The CDR3 coding sequence is TGTGCCAGCAGTGACGCCAGGACAGTAATCTTTTTT. The encoded protein is CASSDARTVIFF.

The chain joins TRBV11-2 to TRBJ2-4; 8 bases match TRBD2. The CDR3 runs 17 residues. Germline V gene data show CDR1 as SGHAT and CDR2 as FQNNGV. Germline trimming cut 5 bases from V and 2 bases from J; bases unmatched to any gene: 11. The CDR3 DNA is TGTGCCAGCAGCCCCTCCGCAGCGGGGGTGTCCAAAAACATTCAGTACTTC. Translation: CASSPSAAGVSKNIQYF. The full variable domain, completed using reference TRBV11-2 and TRBJ2-4, is EAGVAQSPRYKIIEKRQSVAFWCNPISGHATLYWYQQILGQGPKLLIQFQNNGVVDDSQLPKDRFSAERLKGVDSTLKIQPAKLEDSAVYLCASSPSAAGVSKNIQYFGAGTRLSVL.

The rearrangement links TRBV5-4 to TRBJ1-6; 8 bases are a match to TRBD1. Germline V gene lookup returns CDR1 SGHNT and CDR2 YYREEE (reference sequence). After removal of 7 bases from V and 6 bases from J, the junction contained 3 bases not matched to a gene. The CDR3 is 13 amino acids. The CDR3: CASQGAANSPLHF. For the CDR3, the DNA is TGTGCCAGCCAGGGGGCTGCTAATTCACCCCTCCACTTT.

This sequence joins TRBV27 and TRBJ1-1; 7 bases fit TRBD1. J gave up 3 bases and V 8 bases, and 6 bases lay outside the gene matches. CDR3 size: 13 residues. Germline values: CDR1 MNHEY, CDR2 SMNVEV (reference sequence). CDR3 coding DNA: TGTGCCAGCGGACAGGTACGGGACACTGAAGCTTTCTTT. Translation: CASGQVRDTEAFF.

The chain couples TRBV5-1 to TRBJ2-3, with TRBD2 as a possible D gene (6 bases). V lost 4 bases and J lost 6, with 21 bases in between. CDR3 length: 16 residues. Germline CDR1 reads SGHRS; CDR2 reads YFSETQ. The CDR3 loop is CASSPGSGTSSDTQYF. The CDR3 coding sequence is TGCGCCAGCAGCCCCGGCTCCGGTACTAGCAGCGATACGCAGTATTTT. The full variable domain, completed using reference TRBV5-1 and TRBJ2-3, is KAGVTQTPRYLIKTRGQQVTLSCSPISGHRSVSWYQQTPGQGLQFLFEYFSETQRNKGNFPGRFSGRQFSNSRSEMNVSTLELGDSALYLCASSPGSGTSSDTQYFGPGTRLTVL.

The CDR3 bases are TGTGCCAGCGCTTCGGGGACTGGGGCCAACGTCCTGACTTTC. As protein: CASASGTGANVLTF. The chain joins TRBV11-3 to TRBJ2-6; D may be TRBD2 (5 bases). This CDR3 has 14 amino acids. Germline V gene data show CDR1 as SGHNT and CDR2 as YENEEA. Trimming removed 8 bases from V and 2 bases from J, with 10 bases in between.

The V and J genes are TRBV15 and TRBJ2-7; 7 nucleotides align to TRBD2. This CDR3 has 14 residues. V lost 5 bases and J lost 6; bases outside the gene matches: 10. Per germline, CDR1 LNHNV and CDR2 YYDKDF (reference sequence). The CDR3 spells CATSPGMGGSEQYF. The CDR3 nucleotides read TGTGCCACCAGCCCCGGGATGGGAGGGTCCGAGCAGTACTTC.

V is TRBV5-1 and J is TRBJ1-4; TRBD1 is a possible D gene (6 bases). The CDR3 sequence is 16 residues long. The germline V gene has CDR1 SGHRS and CDR2 YFSETQ. V was cut by 1 base and J by 7 bases, with 17 bases left in between. CDR3 sequence (DNA): TGCGCCAGCAGCTTGATTTCGGCAGGGGCAGGTGAAAAACTGTTTTTT. This encodes CASSLISAGAGEKLFF.

This chain joins TRBV5-1 and TRBJ2-1; 11 nucleotides match TRBD1. J gave up 4 bases and V 4 bases, and 4 bases lay outside the gene matches. CDR1 SGHRS and CDR2 YFSETQ come from the germline V gene. The CDR3 runs 15 residues. CDR3 in DNA: TGCGCCAGCAGCCAGGGACAGGGGGGATACAATGAGCAGTTCTTC. Protein: CASSQGQGGYNEQFF. The full variable domain, in which reference TRBV5-1 and TRBJ2-1 provide the parts outside the CDR3, is KAGVTQTPRYLIKTRGQQVTLSCSPISGHRSVSWYQQTPGQGLQFLFEYFSETQRNKGNFPGRFSGRQFSNSRSEMNVSTLELGDSALYLCASSQGQGGYNEQFFGPGTRLTVL.

V usage is TRBV12-5 and J usage is TRBJ2-1; D might be TRBD2 (5 bases). V was clipped by 7 bases and J by 5 bases, with 27 bases between them. The germline V gene has CDR1 LGHNT and CDR2 FRNRAP. This CDR3 has 18 residues. The CDR3 DNA sequence: TGTGCTAGTGACCCCAGCGGAACCAACAATAGACCAAACAATGAGCAGTTCTTC. As protein: CASDPSGTNNRPNNEQFF.

V and J are TRBV11-3 and TRBJ2-5; TRBD1 matches at 10 bases. TRBJ2-7 matches the DNA end more closely, so the J call is doubtful. The CDR3 contains 14 residues. Germline V lookup: CDR1 SGHNT, CDR2 YENEEA. The CDR3 protein is CASSPGTGDGEQYF. In DNA, the CDR3 is TGTGCCAGCAGCCCCGGGACAGGGGACGGCGAGCAGTACTTC.

The CDR3 sequence is CAWCSGGGETQYF. DNA for the CDR3: TGTGCCTGGTGCTCAGGGGGCGGAGAGACCCAGTACTTC. The chain is built from TRBV30 and TRBJ2-5, with TRBD1 matching 8 bases. V shed 5 bases and J 4 bases; nucleotides not matched to a gene: 6. CDR3 length: 13 amino acids. CDR1 is GTSNPN, CDR2 SVGIG, per germline (reference sequence).

V gene TRBV7-9 combines with J gene TRBJ1-1; D possibly corresponds to TRBD1 (5 bases). The CDR3 is 15 residues long. Trimming left V 1 base short and J 6 bases short, with 15 bases between. The germline V gene encodes CDR1 SEHNR and CDR2 FQNEAQ (reference sequence). DNA of the CDR3: TGTGCCAGCAGCTTAGTGTCCGTCGGGGGGGCTGAAGCTTTCTTT. The encoded protein is CASSLVSVGGAEAFF.